The clone carrying this T cell receptor beta chain was seen a handful of times. Tregs were sorted as CD4+CD25+CD127-/low cells. From germline, CDR1 is DFQATT and CDR2 SNEGSKA (reference sequence). Trimming removed 4 bases from V and 2 bases from J, with 14 bases in between. The CDR3 length is 14 residues. One entry per CDR3 protein results from TCRdb running MiXCR on the 5' RACE reads. The repertoire holds thousands of distinct CDR3 sequences, around 53% seen once, with approximately 6.4% in the top ten. This clonotype was sampled from a female donor with breast cancer. Input material: Tregs sorted from a lymph node. The chain is built from TRBV20-1 and TRBJ2-5; tentative D call: TRBD2 (6 bases). CDR3 sequence reads: CSANRGGGQETQYF. As DNA, the CDR3 is TGCAGTGCTAACCGGGGAGGCGGTCAAGAGACCCAGTACTTC.